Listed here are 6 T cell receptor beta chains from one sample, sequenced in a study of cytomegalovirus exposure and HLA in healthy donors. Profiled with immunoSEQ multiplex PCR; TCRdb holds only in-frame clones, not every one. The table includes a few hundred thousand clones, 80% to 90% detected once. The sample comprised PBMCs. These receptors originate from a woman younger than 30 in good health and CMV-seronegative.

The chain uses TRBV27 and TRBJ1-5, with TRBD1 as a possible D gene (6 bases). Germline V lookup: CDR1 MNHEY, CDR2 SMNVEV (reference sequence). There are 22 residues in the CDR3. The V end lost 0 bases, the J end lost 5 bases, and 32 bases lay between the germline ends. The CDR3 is CASSLSVFFSGGATASDQPQHF. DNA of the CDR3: TGTGCCAGCAGTTTATCGGTGTTTTTTAGTGGGGGGGCGACGGCATCCGATCAGCCCCAGCATTTT.

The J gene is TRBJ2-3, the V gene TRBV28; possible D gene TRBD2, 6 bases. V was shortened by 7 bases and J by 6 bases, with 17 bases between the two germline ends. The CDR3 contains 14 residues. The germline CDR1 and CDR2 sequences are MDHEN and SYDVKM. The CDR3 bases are TGTGCCAGCACCGATCCCCAAGGGACTGATACGCAGTATTTT. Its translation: CASTDPQGTDTQYF.

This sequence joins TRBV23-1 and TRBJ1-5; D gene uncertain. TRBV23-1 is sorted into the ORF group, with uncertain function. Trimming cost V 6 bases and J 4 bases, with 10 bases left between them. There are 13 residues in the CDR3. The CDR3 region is CASRRLGNQPQHF. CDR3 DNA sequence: TGCGCCAGCAGACGACTTGGTAATCAGCCCCAGCATTTT.

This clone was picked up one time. In DNA form, the CDR3 reads TGTGCCAGCAGCTCCCCCGGGGGGGTGGGCAGCGCCGGCTACACCTTC. Amino acids: CASSSPGGVGSAGYTF. The chain is built from TRBV7-9 and TRBJ1-2; a possible D gene is TRBD1 (5 bases). Trimming stripped 4 bases from V and 8 bases from J, with 23 bases between. The CDR3 is made up of 16 amino acids. Germline V CDR1 and CDR2: SEHNR, FQNEAQ (reference sequence).

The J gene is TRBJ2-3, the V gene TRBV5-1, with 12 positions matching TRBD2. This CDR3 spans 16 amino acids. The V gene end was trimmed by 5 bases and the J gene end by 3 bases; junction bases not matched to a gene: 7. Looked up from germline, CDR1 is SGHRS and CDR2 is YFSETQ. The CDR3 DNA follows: TGCGCCAGCAGACTTACTCTAGCGGGAGGGACAGATACGCAGTATTTT. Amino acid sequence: CASRLTLAGGTDTQYF.

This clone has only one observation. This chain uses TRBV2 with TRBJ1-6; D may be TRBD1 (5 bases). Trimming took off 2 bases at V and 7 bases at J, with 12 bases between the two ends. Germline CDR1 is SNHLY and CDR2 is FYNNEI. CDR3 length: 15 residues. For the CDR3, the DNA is TGTGCCAGCAGTGAACACAGGAAATTAAATTCACCCCTCCACTTT. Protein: CASSEHRKLNSPLHF.